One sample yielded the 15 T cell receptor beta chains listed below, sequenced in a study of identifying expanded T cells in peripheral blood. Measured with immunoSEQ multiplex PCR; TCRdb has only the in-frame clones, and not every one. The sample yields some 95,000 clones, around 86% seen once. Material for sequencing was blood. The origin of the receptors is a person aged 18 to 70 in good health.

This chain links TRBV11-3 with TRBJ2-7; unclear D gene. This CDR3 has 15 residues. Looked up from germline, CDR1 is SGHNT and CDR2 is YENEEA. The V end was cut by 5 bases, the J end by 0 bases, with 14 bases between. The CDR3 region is CASSPWMRSSYEQYF. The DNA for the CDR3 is TGTGCCAGCAGCCCGTGGATGCGGAGCTCCTACGAGCAGTACTTC.

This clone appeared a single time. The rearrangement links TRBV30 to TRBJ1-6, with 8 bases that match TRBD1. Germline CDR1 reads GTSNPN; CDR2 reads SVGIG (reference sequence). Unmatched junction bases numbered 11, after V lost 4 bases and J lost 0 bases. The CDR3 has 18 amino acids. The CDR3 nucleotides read TGTGCCTGGAATCGGGACAGGAGGACTAGCTCCTATAATTCACCCCTCCACTTT. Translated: CAWNRDRRTSSYNSPLHF.

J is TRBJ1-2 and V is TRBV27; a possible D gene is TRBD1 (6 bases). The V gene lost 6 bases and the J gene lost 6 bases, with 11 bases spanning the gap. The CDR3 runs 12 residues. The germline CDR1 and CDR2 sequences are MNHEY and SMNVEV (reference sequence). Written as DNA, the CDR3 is TGTGCCAGCAGGACAGGCGGTCATGGCTACACCTTC. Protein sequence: CASRTGGHGYTF.

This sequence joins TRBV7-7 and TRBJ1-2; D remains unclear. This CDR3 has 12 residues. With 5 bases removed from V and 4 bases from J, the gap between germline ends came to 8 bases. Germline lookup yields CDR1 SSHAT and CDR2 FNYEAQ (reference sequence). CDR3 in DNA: TGTGCCAGCAGCCGAAAGACCTATGGCTACACCTTC. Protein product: CASSRKTYGYTF.

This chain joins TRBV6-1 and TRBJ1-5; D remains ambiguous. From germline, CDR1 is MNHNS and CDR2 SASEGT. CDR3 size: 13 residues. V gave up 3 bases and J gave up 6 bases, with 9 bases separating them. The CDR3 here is CASSEAGAQPQHF. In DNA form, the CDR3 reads TGTGCCAGCAGTGAGGCAGGAGCTCAGCCCCAGCATTTT.

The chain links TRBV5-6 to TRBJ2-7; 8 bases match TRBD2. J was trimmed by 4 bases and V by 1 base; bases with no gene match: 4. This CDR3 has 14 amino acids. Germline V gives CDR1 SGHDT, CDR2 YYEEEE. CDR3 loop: CASSLTSGYYEQYF. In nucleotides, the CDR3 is TGTGCCAGCAGCTTGACTAGCGGCTATTACGAGCAGTACTTC.

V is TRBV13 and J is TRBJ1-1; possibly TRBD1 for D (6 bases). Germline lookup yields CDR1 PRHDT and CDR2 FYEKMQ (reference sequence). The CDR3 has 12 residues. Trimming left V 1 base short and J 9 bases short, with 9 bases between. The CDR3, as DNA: TGTGCCAGCAGCTTAGACAGGGTCAAAGCTTTCTTT. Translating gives CASSLDRVKAFF. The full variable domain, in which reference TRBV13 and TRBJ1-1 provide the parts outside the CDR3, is AAGVIQSPRHLIKEKRETATLKCYPIPRHDTVYWYQQGPGQDPQFLISFYEKMQSDKGSIPDRFSAQQFSDYHSELNMSSLELGDSALYFCASSLDRVKAFFGQGTRLTVV.

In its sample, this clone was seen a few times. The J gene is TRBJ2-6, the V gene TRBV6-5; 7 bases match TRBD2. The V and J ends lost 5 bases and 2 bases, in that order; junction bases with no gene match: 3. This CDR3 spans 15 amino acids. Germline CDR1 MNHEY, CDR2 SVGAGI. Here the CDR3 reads CASSGRGAGANVLTF. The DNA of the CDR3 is TGTGCCAGCAGTGGCCGGGGGGCTGGGGCCAACGTCCTGACTTTC.

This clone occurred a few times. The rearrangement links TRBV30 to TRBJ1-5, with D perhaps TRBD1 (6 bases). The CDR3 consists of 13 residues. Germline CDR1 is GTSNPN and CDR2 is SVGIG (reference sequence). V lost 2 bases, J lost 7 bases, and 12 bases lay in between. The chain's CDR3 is CAWSRGVGQPQHF. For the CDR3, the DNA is TGTGCCTGGAGTAGGGGGGTTGGGCAGCCCCAGCATTTT. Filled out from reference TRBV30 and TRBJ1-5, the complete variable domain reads SQTIHQWPATLVQPVGSPLSLECTVEGTSNPNLYWYRQAAGRGLQLLFYSVGIGQISSEVPQNLSASRPQDRQFILSSKKLLLSDSGFYLCAWSRGVGQPQHFGDGTRLSIL.

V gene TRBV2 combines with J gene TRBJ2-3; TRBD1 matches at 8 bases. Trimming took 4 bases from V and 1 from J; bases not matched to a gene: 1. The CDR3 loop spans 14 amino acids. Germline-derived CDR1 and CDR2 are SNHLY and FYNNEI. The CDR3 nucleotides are TGTGCCAGCAGTGTGACAGGGGGCACAGATACGCAGTATTTT. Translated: CASSVTGGTDTQYF.

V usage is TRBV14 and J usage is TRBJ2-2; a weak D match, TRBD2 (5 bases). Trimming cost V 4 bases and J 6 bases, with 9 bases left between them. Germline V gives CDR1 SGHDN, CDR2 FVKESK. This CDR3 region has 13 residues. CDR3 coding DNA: TGTGCCAGCAGCCTCGGGGTTCCCGGGGAGCTGTTTTTT. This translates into CASSLGVPGELFF.

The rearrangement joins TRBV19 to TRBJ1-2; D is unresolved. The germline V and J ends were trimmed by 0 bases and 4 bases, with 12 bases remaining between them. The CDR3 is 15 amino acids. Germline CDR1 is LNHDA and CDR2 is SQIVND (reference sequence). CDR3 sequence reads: CASSIDKGMGYGYTF. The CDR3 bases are TGTGCCAGTAGTATAGATAAGGGTATGGGCTATGGCTACACCTTC.

CDR3 sequence reads: CASSPPPGGNTEAFF. The CDR3 region has the DNA TGTGCCAGCTCACCACCCCCCGGGGGGAACACTGAAGCTTTCTTT. This sequence joins TRBV18 and TRBJ1-1, with a possible D match to TRBD1 (5 bases). The CDR3 loop spans 15 amino acids. V was cut by 0 bases and J by 1 base, with 9 bases left in between. From germline, CDR1 is KGHSH and CDR2 LQKENI.

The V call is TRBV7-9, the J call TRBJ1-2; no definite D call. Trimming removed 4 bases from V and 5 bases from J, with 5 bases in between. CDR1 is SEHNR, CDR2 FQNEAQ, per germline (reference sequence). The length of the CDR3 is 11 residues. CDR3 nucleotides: TGTGCCAGCAGCTCCGGGTATGGCTACACCTTC. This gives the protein CASSSGYGYTF. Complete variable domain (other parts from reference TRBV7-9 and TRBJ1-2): DTGVSQNPRHKITKRGQNVTFRCDPISEHNRLYWYRQTLGQGPEFLTYFQNEAQLEKSRLLSDRFSAERPKGSFSTLEIQRTEQGDSAMYLCASSSGYGYTFGSGTRLTVV.

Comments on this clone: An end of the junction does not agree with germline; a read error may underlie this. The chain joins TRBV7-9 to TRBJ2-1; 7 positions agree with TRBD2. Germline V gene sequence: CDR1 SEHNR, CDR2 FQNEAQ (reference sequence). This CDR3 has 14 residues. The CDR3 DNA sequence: TGCGCCAGCAGCCCTTGGGCAGGGAGGGCCGAGCAGTTCTTC. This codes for CASSPWAGRAEQFF.